Listed below are T cell receptor beta chains from one sample, sequenced in a study of metastatic and nonmetastatic thyroid tumors. TCRdb re-analyzed the PCR reads through MiXCR. Among approximately 30,000 clones, 15% were seen once, and the ten largest hold about a sixth. Specimen: blood. All receptors derive from a male donor with papillary thyroid cancer or a benign thyroid nodule (not recorded which). Some clones in this sample may be carry-over from other donors' samples. CDR3s include the opening cysteine and the closing phenylalanine or tryptophan. A D gene is named only where the DNA matches it firmly. Clone size is stated in some rows and not others, as once, few, many or a class when expanded.

d_call,j_call,v_call,clone_size,cdr3_aa,cdr3_nt
NA,TRBJ2-5,TRBV11-3,many,CASSQGLQQETQYF,TGTGCCAGCAGCCAAGGGCTGCAACAAGAGACCCAGTACTTC
TRBD1,TRBJ2-7,TRBV5-4,many,CASSPTGGTYEQYF,TGTGCCAGCAGTCCGACAGGGGGCACATACGAGCAGTACTTC
TRBD1,TRBJ2-7,TRBV9,many,CASSGQGSYEQYF,TGTGCCAGCAGCGGACAGGGCTCTTACGAGCAGTACTTC
TRBD2,TRBJ2-7,TRBV5-6,many,CASSPPGPQRREGLYEQYF,TGTGCCAGCAGCCCACCAGGACCCCAAAGGCGGGAGGGCCTCTACGAGCAGTACTTC
TRBD1,TRBJ1-2,TRBV15,many,CATSKPGTGKEDGYTF,TGTGCCACCAGCAAACCCGGGACAGGGAAGGAGGATGGCTACACCTTC
NA,TRBJ1-3,TRBV7-2,many,CASSLVGGSSGNTIYF,TGTGCCAGCAGCTTAGTTGGGGGTAGCTCTGGAAACACCATATATTTT
NA,TRBJ2-5,TRBV4-1,many,CASSQVLETQYF,TGCGCCAGCAGCCAAGTCTTGGAGACCCAGTACTTC
NA,TRBJ2-1,TRBV20-1,NA,CSASGGVREQFF,TGCAGTGCTAGTGGTGGAGTGCGTGAGCAGTTCTTC
NA,TRBJ1-1,TRBV6-1,medium-sized,CASSVATAKNTEAFF,TGTGCCAGCAGTGTTGCGACAGCCAAGAACACTGAAGCTTTCTTT
NA,TRBJ1-4,TRBV2,many,CASKRDGGSEKLFF,TGTGCCAGCAAACGAGACGGTGGGAGTGAAAAACTGTTTTTT
TRBD2,TRBJ2-1,TRBV7-3,many,CASSSGSGVSYNEQFF,TGTGCCAGCAGCTCGGGTAGCGGGGTATCCTACAATGAGCAGTTCTTC
TRBD1,TRBJ2-1,TRBV2,many,CASTGQGSNEQFF,TGTGCCAGCACGGGACAGGGTAGTAATGAGCAGTTCTTC
NA,TRBJ2-1,TRBV5-6,many,CASSFMGVTYNEQFF,TGTGCCAGCAGCTTCATGGGAGTTACCTACAATGAGCAGTTCTTC
NA,TRBJ1-2,TRBV4-1,NA,CASSQGLHMGARGYTF,TGCGCCAGCAGCCAAGGGCTTCATATGGGGGCGCGAGGCTACACCTTC
NA,TRBJ2-1,TRBV24-1,many,CATSDAGTYNEQFF,TGTGCCACCAGTGATGCGGGAACATACAATGAGCAGTTCTTC
TRBD1,TRBJ1-2,TRBV5-4,many,CASRPDRVGGYTF,TGTGCCAGCAGACCGGACAGGGTAGGGGGCTACACCTTC
NA,TRBJ1-1,TRBV18,many,CASSPGGGNTEAFF,TGTGCCAGCTCACCAGGGGGCGGGAACACTGAAGCTTTCTTT
TRBD1,TRBJ2-1,TRBV19,many,CASSTYLRQGPHNEQFF,TGTGCCAGTAGTACCTACTTACGACAGGGTCCCCACAATGAGCAGTTCTTC
TRBD1,TRBJ2-7,TRBV5-1,NA,CASSSTPMDRGSYEQYF,TGCGCCAGCAGCTCGACCCCCATGGACAGGGGTTCGTACGAGCAGTACTTC
TRBD1,TRBJ1-5,TRBV30,many,CAWSGDRGPGSNQPQHF,TGTGCCTGGAGTGGTGACAGGGGGCCTGGTAGCAATCAGCCCCAGCATTTT
NA,TRBJ1-6,TRBV9,many,CASSTTGTANSPLHF,TGTGCCAGCAGCACAACCGGGACGGCAAATTCACCCCTCCACTTT